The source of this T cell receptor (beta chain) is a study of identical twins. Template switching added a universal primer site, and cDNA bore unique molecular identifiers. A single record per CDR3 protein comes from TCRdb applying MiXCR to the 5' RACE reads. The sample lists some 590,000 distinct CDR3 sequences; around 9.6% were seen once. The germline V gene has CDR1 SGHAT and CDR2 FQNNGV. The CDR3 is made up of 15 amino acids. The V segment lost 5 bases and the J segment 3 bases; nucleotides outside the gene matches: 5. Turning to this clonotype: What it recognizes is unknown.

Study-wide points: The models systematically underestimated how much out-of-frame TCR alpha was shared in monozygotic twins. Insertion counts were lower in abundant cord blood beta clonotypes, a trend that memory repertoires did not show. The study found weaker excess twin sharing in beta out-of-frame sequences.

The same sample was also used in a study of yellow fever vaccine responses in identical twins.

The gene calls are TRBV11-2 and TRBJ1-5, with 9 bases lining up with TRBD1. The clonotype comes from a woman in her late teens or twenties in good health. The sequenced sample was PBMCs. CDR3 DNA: TGTGCCAGCAGCGTTAAACAGGGGGCCAATCAGCCCCAGCATTTT. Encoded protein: CASSVKQGANQPQHF. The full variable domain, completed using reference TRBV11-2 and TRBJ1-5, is EAGVAQSPRYKIIEKRQSVAFWCNPISGHATLYWYQQILGQGPKLLIQFQNNGVVDDSQLPKDRFSAERLKGVDSTLKIQPAKLEDSAVYLCASSVKQGANQPQHFGDGTRLSIL.